This note documents a single TCR beta chain sequence. The antigen remains undetermined. Germline V lookup: CDR1 MDHEN, CDR2 SYDVKM. This CDR3 has 15 amino acids. Trimming took 6 bases from V and 2 from J; bases not matched to a gene: 8. Clones were sequenced by immunoSEQ multiplex PCR, and TCRdb holds only the in-frame ones, with some missing. The sample records about 35,000 clones, 84% being singletons. The entry originates in a study of OX40 agonist ivuxolimab in advanced cancers. Broader study findings: Clonal expansion from baseline to week 6 occurred in both CD4+ and CD8+ T cells.

V and J are TRBV28 and TRBJ2-3, with 7 nucleotides matching TRBD1. The sequence came from an adult with an advanced solid tumor such as melanoma, head and neck, liver or kidney cancer. The sequencing here drew on CD4+ or CD8+ T cells sorted from blood, taken in a trial of the OX40 agonist ivuxolimab. Written as DNA, the CDR3 is TGTGCCAGCAGGGCGAGACAGGGATACACAGATACGCAGTATTTT. Encoded protein: CASRARQGYTDTQYF.